Listed below are T cell receptor beta chains from one sample, sequenced in a study of metastatic and nonmetastatic thyroid tumors. TCRdb ran MiXCR on the PCR reads. The data show fewer than 50,000 clones, roughly 15% seen once. Specimen: blood. These receptor sequences come from a female donor with papillary thyroid cancer or a benign thyroid nodule (not recorded which). Some clones in this sample may be carry-over from other donors' samples. The CDR3 runs from the conserved cysteine through the conserved F or W. The D gene is left open where the match is weak. Clone size, where shown, is once, few, many, or a class for clones that have expanded.

clone_size d_call j_call v_call cdr3_aa cdr3_nt
few TRBD2 TRBJ2-7 TRBV28 CASSPHDPSGRAGEQYF TGTGCCAGCAGTCCCCACGATCCTAGCGGGAGGGCCGGCGAGCAGTACTTC
many TRBD1 TRBJ2-1 TRBV6-5 CASSYSRGQGLNEQFF TGTGCCAGCAGTTACTCCAGGGGACAGGGACTCAATGAGCAGTTCTTC
few TRBD1 TRBJ1-2 TRBV6-1 CASRRTGAGGYTF TGTGCCAGCAGACGAACAGGGGCCGGGGGCTACACCTTC
- - TRBJ2-3 TRBV6-1 CASSEQGSWTDTQYF TGTGCCAGCAGTGAACAGGGGTCATGGACAGATACGCAGTATTTT
many TRBD1 TRBJ2-7 TRBV19 CASSRTGNTYEQYF TGTGCCAGTAGCCGGACAGGCAATACCTACGAGCAGTACTTC
many - TRBJ2-2 TRBV5-1 CASSLGPEGASGELFF TGCGCCAGCAGCTTGGGACCGGAGGGGGCCTCCGGGGAGCTGTTTTTT
- - TRBJ2-7 TRBV24-1 CATSEAGTGYEQYF TGTGCCACCAGTGAGGCCGGGACGGGCTACGAGCAGTACTTC
- - TRBJ1-1 TRBV12-3/TRBV12-4 CAGSFQGTTEAFF TGTGCCGGCAGTTTTCAGGGTACCACTGAAGCTTTCTTT
few - TRBJ2-1 TRBV7-9 CASSVQHDEQFF TGTGCCAGCAGTGTACAGCACGATGAGCAGTTCTTC
medium-sized - TRBJ1-1 TRBV27 CASTLSVGTEAFF TGTGCCAGCACCTTATCTGTTGGGACTGAAGCTTTCTTT
- - TRBJ1-3 TRBV5-1 CASSSALGRRNTIYF TGCGCCAGCAGCAGCGCCCTTGGACGAAGAAACACCATATATTTT
many - TRBJ2-2 TRBV12-3/TRBV12-4 CASTWGLSSGELFF TGTGCCAGCACCTGGGGACTGAGCAGTGGGGAGCTGTTTTTT
- - TRBJ2-1 TRBV6-1 CASSEVGDEQFF TGTGCCAGCAGTGAAGTCGGGGATGAGCAGTTCTTC
- - TRBJ1-1 TRBV30 CAWNRGGGRTEAFF TGTGCCTGGAACCGGGGCGGGGGTCGCACTGAAGCTTTCTTT
- - TRBJ2-1 TRBV12-3/TRBV12-4 CASSFGWDGADNEQFF TGTGCCAGCAGTTTTGGGTGGGACGGTGCCGACAATGAGCAGTTCTTT
medium-sized TRBD1 TRBJ2-1 TRBV6-1 CATQDRANEQFF TGTGCTACCCAAGACAGGGCCAATGAGCAGTTCTTC
few - TRBJ2-7 TRBV6-1 CASSPLPAGAGEQYF TGTGCCAGCAGTCCCCTCCCGGCGGGGGCTGGCGAGCAGTACTTC
many TRBD1 TRBJ2-7 TRBV2 CASRPGTENYEQYF TGTGCCAGCAGGCCAGGGACAGAAAACTACGAGCAGTACTTC
many TRBD1 TRBJ2-7 TRBV19 CASSIGDRAQQYF TGTGCCAGTAGTATCGGGGACAGGGCACAGCAGTACTTC
- TRBD1 TRBJ1-4 TRBV12-3/TRBV12-4 CASSLGEQGESWEKLFF TGTGCCAGCAGTTTAGGGGAACAGGGGGAGTCTTGGGAAAAACTGTTTTTT
- - TRBJ1-1 TRBV27 CASIPAGVTFTEAFF TGTGCCAGCATTCCGGCGGGAGTCACGTTTACTGAAGCTTTCTTT
few - TRBJ1-2 TRBV28 CASSRGDYGYTF TGTGCCAGCAGTCGTGGGGACTATGGCTACACCTTC
many - TRBJ1-1 TRBV30 CAWSDYDDSEAFF TGTGCCTGGAGTGACTATGACGACAGTGAAGCTTTCTTT
many - TRBJ1-4 TRBV6-2/TRBV6-3 CASSRPSRGRSEKLFF TGTGCCAGCAGTCGGCCGTCGCGGGGGCGAAGTGAAAAACTGTTTTTT
many - TRBJ2-1 TRBV7-3 CASGLASYNEQFF TGTGCCAGCGGGCTAGCGTCTTACAATGAGCAGTTCTTC
many TRBD1 TRBJ1-2 TRBV6-1 CASSDRDRAGGYTF TGTGCCAGCAGTGACCGGGACAGGGCGGGAGGCTACACCTTC
many TRBD1 TRBJ1-5 TRBV6-1 CASRPGTGGDQPQHF TGTGCCAGCAGGCCTGGGACAGGGGGCGATCAGCCCCAGCATTTT
- - TRBJ2-1 TRBV3-1 CASSQRQVVYDEQFF TGTGCCAGCAGCCAGAGACAGGTGGTATATGATGAGCAGTTCTTC
many - TRBJ2-2 TRBV19 CASSIGPNTGELFF TGTGCCAGTAGCATCGGACCCAACACCGGGGAGCTGTTTTTT
few - TRBJ1-5 TRBV5-4 CASSLWGDPSNQPQHF TGTGCCAGCAGCTTGTGGGGTGATCCTAGCAATCAGCCCCAGCATTTT
many TRBD2 TRBJ2-7 TRBV25-1 CASSVSGLLLHEQYF TGTGCCAGCAGTGTATCGGGACTACTTCTGCACGAGCAGTACTTC
many TRBD1 TRBJ1-1 TRBV5-6 CASSSPGGTEAFF TGTGCCAGCAGCTCTCCAGGGGGCACTGAAGCTTTCTTT
many TRBD1 TRBJ1-1 TRBV5-6 CASSLGPQGAPEAFF TGTGCCAGCAGCTTAGGACCCCAGGGGGCCCCTGAAGCTTTCTTT
- - TRBJ2-1 TRBV19 CASSSGRLINEQFF TGTGCCAGTAGTAGTGGCCGTCTTATCAATGAGCAGTTCTTC
many - TRBJ2-7 TRBV6-5 CASSYSFLGAYEQYF TGTGCCAGCAGTTACTCGTTCCTAGGAGCCTACGAGCAGTACTTC
many - TRBJ1-5 TRBV2 CASSRTGFSNQPQHF TGTGCCAGCAGTAGGACGGGATTTAGCAATCAGCCCCAGCATTTT
many TRBD2 TRBJ2-7 TRBV19 CASSSQLAGVDEQYF TGTGCCAGTAGTTCCCAACTAGCGGGAGTGGACGAGCAGTACTTC
many - TRBJ2-3 TRBV27 CASRGVSTDTQYF TGTGCCAGCAGAGGGGTGTCCACAGATACGCAGTATTTT
many TRBD2 TRBJ2-1 TRBV20-1 CSARDGLAGGNEQFF TGCAGTGCTAGAGATGGGCTAGCGGGAGGAAATGAGCAGTTCTTC
- TRBD2 TRBJ2-1 TRBV9 CASSVVAGGLALNEQFF TGTGCCAGCAGCGTCGTAGCGGGAGGATTGGCCCTCAATGAGCAGTTCTTC
many - TRBJ2-6 TRBV19 CASSVSGANVLTF TGTGCCAGTAGTGTCTCTGGGGCCAACGTCCTGACTTTC
- - TRBJ1-5 TRBV5-1 CASSLASSGNQPKNF TGCGCCAGCAGCTTGGCCTCGTCAGGGAATCAGCCCAAGAATTTT
medium-sized - TRBJ2-7 TRBV6-1 CASRDNYEQYF TGTGCCAGCCGGGACAACTACGAGCAGTACTTC
- - TRBJ1-2 TRBV6-9 CATSYGEHKRYTF TGTGCCACCAGTTACGGGGAGCATAAGCGCTACACCTTC
once TRBD1 TRBJ2-5 TRBV11-2 CASSSGQVEETQYF TGTGCCAGCAGCTCGGGACAGGTGGAAGAGACCCAGTACTTC
many TRBD2 TRBJ2-3 TRBV5-1 CASSLESGRAGDTDTQYF TGCGCCAGCAGCTTGGAGAGCGGGAGGGCCGGGGACACAGATACGCAGTATTTT
- - TRBJ2-5 TRBV20-1 CSARSGNQETQYF TGCAGTGCTAGATCGGGCAACCAAGAGACCCAGTACTTC
few - TRBJ1-4 TRBV28 CASSSISGSSNEKLFF TGTGCCAGCAGTTCAATATCGGGGTCATCTAATGAAAAACTGTTTTTT
many - TRBJ2-7 TRBV20-1 CSARLQASYEQYF TGCAGTGCTAGACTGCAGGCCTCCTACGAGCAGTACTTC
many - TRBJ2-6 TRBV6-1 CASSPSISGANVLTF TGTGCCAGCAGCCCTTCAATCTCTGGGGCCAACGTCCTGACTTTC
many - TRBJ2-3 TRBV7-9 CASIRAGSSTDTQYF TGTGCCAGCATCCGCGCCGGGTCGAGCACAGATACGCAGTATTTT
many TRBD1 TRBJ1-2 TRBV2 CASKVRQGRYGYTF TGTGCCAGCAAGGTCCGACAGGGACGCTATGGCTACACCTTC
many - TRBJ2-3 TRBV30 CAAVLMPADTQYF TGTGCCGCGGTTTTAATGCCAGCAGATACGCAGTATTTT
many - TRBJ2-7 TRBV20-1 CSAPPLGWALYEQYF TGCAGTGCTCCTCCTCTAGGTTGGGCTCTCTACGAGCAGTACTTC
many - TRBJ1-2 TRBV12-3/TRBV12-4 CASSLGRGASLGYTF TGTGCCAGCAGTTTAGGTCGGGGGGCGTCTCTAGGCTACACCTTC
few - TRBJ2-7 TRBV28 CASSFPPDDQYF TGTGCCAGCAGTTTCCCTCCCGACGATCAGTACTTC
- - TRBJ1-1 TRBV28 CASSAHPQGMNNEAFF TGTGCCAGCAGCGCCCACCCCCAGGGGATGAACAATGAAGCTTTCTTT
- TRBD1 TRBJ2-1 TRBV5-1 CASSLSRTGPNEQFF TGCGCCAGCAGCTTGAGTAGGACAGGGCCCAATGAGCAGTTCTTC